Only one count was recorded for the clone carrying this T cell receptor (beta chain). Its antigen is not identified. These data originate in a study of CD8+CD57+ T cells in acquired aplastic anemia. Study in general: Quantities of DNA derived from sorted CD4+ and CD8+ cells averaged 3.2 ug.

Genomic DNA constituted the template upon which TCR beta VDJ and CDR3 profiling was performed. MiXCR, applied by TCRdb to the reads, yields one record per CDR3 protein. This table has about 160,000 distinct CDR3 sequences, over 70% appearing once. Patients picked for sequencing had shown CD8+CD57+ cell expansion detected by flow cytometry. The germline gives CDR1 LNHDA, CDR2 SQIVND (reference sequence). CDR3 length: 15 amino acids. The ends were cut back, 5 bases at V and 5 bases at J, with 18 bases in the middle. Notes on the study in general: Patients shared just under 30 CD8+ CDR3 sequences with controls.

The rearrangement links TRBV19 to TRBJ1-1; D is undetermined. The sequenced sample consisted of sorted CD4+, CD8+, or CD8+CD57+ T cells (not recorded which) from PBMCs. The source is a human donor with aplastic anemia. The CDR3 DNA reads TGTGCCAGTAGTGCCGCCGGGGTCGGTGGGACTGAAGCTTTCTTT. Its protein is CASSAAGVGGTEAFF.